The rows below give T cell receptor beta chains drawn from one sample of a study of blood T cell repertoires in COVID-19. Here immunoSEQ multiplex PCR was the method, and the copy in TCRdb shows in-frame clones only, minus some. The repertoire holds a few hundred thousand clones, with roughly 88% as singletons. Material: peripheral blood. All receptors come from a woman aged 40 to 50 who had recovered from COVID-19. Both conserved end residues are trimmed from each CDR3. Each record gives: J gene, V gene, CDR3 length, D gene, CDR3 protein. D genes are given only for firm matches.

j_gene: TRBJ1-4; v_gene: TRBV7-9; len: 13; d_gene: NA; CDR3aa: ASSPGHQSYEKLF
j_gene: TRBJ2-3; v_gene: TRBV6-1; len: 13; d_gene: NA; CDR3aa: ASTTRGRNTDTQY
j_gene: TRBJ1-5; v_gene: TRBV7-9; len: 10; d_gene: NA; CDR3aa: ASSWDTEPQH
j_gene: TRBJ2-5; v_gene: TRBV7-8; len: 13; d_gene: NA; CDR3aa: ASSLARGLRETQY
j_gene: TRBJ1-4; v_gene: TRBV15; len: 11; d_gene: NA; CDR3aa: ATARGKNEKLF
j_gene: TRBJ2-3; v_gene: TRBV7-2; len: 16; d_gene: TRBD1; CDR3aa: ASSPILGWDRNTDTQY
j_gene: TRBJ1-2; v_gene: TRBV5-5; len: 12; d_gene: NA; CDR3aa: ASSLNRSDYGYT
j_gene: TRBJ2-6; v_gene: TRBV11-2; len: 15; d_gene: NA; CDR3aa: ASSYRPQVSGANVLT
j_gene: TRBJ2-1; v_gene: TRBV10-3; len: 15; d_gene: NA; CDR3aa: AISESGVDNLYNEQF
j_gene: TRBJ2-2; v_gene: TRBV5-8; len: 11; d_gene: TRBD1; CDR3aa: ASSLTGDGELF
j_gene: TRBJ2-5; v_gene: TRBV24-1; len: 13; d_gene: NA; CDR3aa: ATSDPGTRGETQY
j_gene: TRBJ1-1; v_gene: TRBV4-3; len: 14; d_gene: TRBD1; CDR3aa: ASSQEGTGLNTEAF
j_gene: TRBJ2-5; v_gene: TRBV11-3; len: 14; d_gene: NA; CDR3aa: ASSPSTPGKEETQY
j_gene: TRBJ2-3; v_gene: TRBV24-1; len: 13; d_gene: NA; CDR3aa: ATSGQRSDTDTQY
j_gene: TRBJ2-1; v_gene: TRBV7-7; len: 13; d_gene: TRBD2; CDR3aa: ASSLGAGGYNEQF
j_gene: TRBJ1-2; v_gene: TRBV6-5; len: 12; d_gene: NA; CDR3aa: ASSYSFSGGGYT
j_gene: TRBJ2-7; v_gene: TRBV10-3; len: 14; d_gene: TRBD2; CDR3aa: AIRGSGGTSYYEQY
j_gene: TRBJ2-7; v_gene: TRBV5-1; len: 13; d_gene: TRBD1; CDR3aa: ASSLDVDRGGEQY
j_gene: TRBJ2-2; v_gene: TRBV11-2; len: 15; d_gene: NA; CDR3aa: ASSLELSRQNTGELF
j_gene: TRBJ1-2; v_gene: TRBV23-1; len: 13; d_gene: NA; CDR3aa: ASSQGKTGSYGYT
j_gene: TRBJ1-6; v_gene: TRBV7-9; len: 10; d_gene: NA; CDR3aa: ASSADSSPLH
j_gene: TRBJ1-1; v_gene: TRBV14; len: 15; d_gene: NA; CDR3aa: ASSQRVTGRRNTEAF
j_gene: TRBJ2-3; v_gene: TRBV20-1; len: 9; d_gene: NA; CDR3aa: SAQITDTQY
j_gene: TRBJ2-7; v_gene: TRBV19; len: 14; d_gene: TRBD1; CDR3aa: ASSIRTGTGLYEQY
j_gene: TRBJ2-7; v_gene: TRBV7-2; len: 12; d_gene: TRBD1; CDR3aa: ASSSGTGQYEQY
j_gene: TRBJ2-5; v_gene: TRBV27; len: 13; d_gene: TRBD1; CDR3aa: ASSGLGTGQETQY
j_gene: TRBJ1-1; v_gene: TRBV11-1; len: 13; d_gene: TRBD1; CDR3aa: ASSLPGTGIAEAF
j_gene: TRBJ1-1; v_gene: TRBV28; len: 14; d_gene: TRBD1; CDR3aa: ASRLAGTGMNTEAF
j_gene: TRBJ2-3; v_gene: TRBV11-2; len: 10; d_gene: NA; CDR3aa: ASSPSGDTQY
j_gene: TRBJ2-2; v_gene: TRBV9; len: 12; d_gene: NA; CDR3aa: ASRQGWDTGELF
j_gene: TRBJ1-2; v_gene: TRBV7-2; len: 14; d_gene: NA; CDR3aa: ASSPRSGGSSYGYT
j_gene: TRBJ2-7; v_gene: TRBV11-3; len: 15; d_gene: TRBD1; CDR3aa: ASSGPGTGWSLYEQY
j_gene: TRBJ2-7; v_gene: TRBV29-1; len: 12; d_gene: TRBD1; CDR3aa: SVGLGTGNYEQY
j_gene: TRBJ2-7; v_gene: TRBV6-5; len: 12; d_gene: TRBD1; CDR3aa: ASSGTESSYEQY
j_gene: TRBJ2-5; v_gene: TRBV10-3; len: 14; d_gene: TRBD1; CDR3aa: AISHETGGLRETQY
j_gene: TRBJ2-3; v_gene: TRBV7-9; len: 12; d_gene: NA; CDR3aa: ASNRQDHTDTQY
j_gene: TRBJ1-1; v_gene: TRBV18; len: 14; d_gene: NA; CDR3aa: ASSPLGYSTNTEAF